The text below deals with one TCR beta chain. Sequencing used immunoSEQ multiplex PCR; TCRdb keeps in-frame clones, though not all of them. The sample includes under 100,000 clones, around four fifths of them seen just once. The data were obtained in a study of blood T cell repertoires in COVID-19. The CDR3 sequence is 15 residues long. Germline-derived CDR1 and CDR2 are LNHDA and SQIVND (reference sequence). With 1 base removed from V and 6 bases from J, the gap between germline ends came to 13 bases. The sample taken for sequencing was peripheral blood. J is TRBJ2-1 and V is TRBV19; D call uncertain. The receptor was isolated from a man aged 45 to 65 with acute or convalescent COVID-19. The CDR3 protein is CASSIVWSVVNEQFF. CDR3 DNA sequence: TGTGCCAGTAGTATAGTATGGTCGGTGGTCAATGAGCAGTTCTTC.